The present T cell receptor (beta chain) was sequenced within a study of T cell responses to AZD1222 COVID-19 vaccine. This clone has more than one count but fewer than ten. Only in-frame clones appear in the TCRdb table, and some are missing; sequencing was by immunoSEQ multiplex PCR. The sample holds under 200,000 clones, 87% seen once. This CDR3 contains 13 residues. The V gene lost 5 bases and the J gene lost 4 bases, with 8 bases spanning the gap. The TCR was taken from an adult in good health. V usage is TRBV12-3 or TRBV12-4 and J usage is TRBJ2-2; tentatively, D is TRBD2 (5 bases). Material: peripheral blood, obtained on day 0 of MenACWY control vaccination. This chain's CDR3 is CASSPDSTGELFF. The DNA of the CDR3 is TGTGCCAGCAGTCCGGACTCCACCGGGGAGCTGTTTTTT.